The 15 T cell receptor beta chains in this list originate from one sample, sequenced in a study of cytomegalovirus exposure and HLA in healthy donors. PCR used 60 Vbeta primers and 13 Jbeta primers. The data were produced by immunoSEQ multiplex PCR, yet TCRdb's version contains in-frame clones alone and is incomplete. The listing records about 110,000 clones. Sequencing input: PBMCs. These receptors all come from a young man in good health and CMV-seronegative.

The rearrangement joins TRBV2 to TRBJ1-4, with 12 bases lining up with TRBD1. The germline V gene has CDR1 SNHLY and CDR2 FYNNEI. Trimming removed 8 bases from V and 0 bases from J; junction bases left unmatched: 13. The CDR3 spans 19 residues. CDR3 region: CASPGGQGARRATNEKLFF. In DNA, the CDR3 is TGTGCCAGCCCTGGGGGACAGGGGGCCAGGAGGGCAACTAATGAAAAACTGTTTTTT. Based on the CDR3 plus reference TRBV2 and TRBJ1-4, the full variable domain is EPEVTQTPSHQVTQMGQEVILRCVPISNHLYFYWYRQILGQKVEFLVSFYNNEISEKSEIFDDQFSVERPDGSNFTLKIRSTKLEDSAMYFCASPGGQGARRATNEKLFFGSGTQLSVL.

The V and J genes are TRBV5-1 and TRBJ2-3; tentative D call: TRBD2 (6 bases). CDR3 length: 12 residues. V was clipped by 7 bases and J by 0 bases, with 6 bases between them. Germline values: CDR1 SGHRS, CDR2 YFSETQ. CDR3 nucleotide sequence: TGCGCCAGCGGGACTAGCACAGATACGCAGTATTTT. It is translated as CASGTSTDTQYF.

The V and J genes are TRBV7-2 and TRBJ2-1; 14 bases are shared with TRBD2. Losses at the gene ends were 2 bases for V and 8 bases for J; bases not matched to a gene: 5. The CDR3 is 16 amino acids. CDR1 is SGHTA and CDR2 is FQGNSA in the germline V gene. The CDR3 is CASSLLGLAGGYEQFF. CDR3 coding DNA: TGTGCCAGCAGCTTACTCGGACTAGCGGGGGGATATGAGCAGTTCTTC.

The V call is TRBV6-1, the J call TRBJ1-1; perhaps TRBD1 as D (6 bases). The CDR3 contains 13 residues. Per germline, CDR1 MNHNS and CDR2 SASEGT. V lost 6 bases, J lost 5 bases, and 13 bases lay in between. CDR3 residues: CASRGGGWTEAFF. CDR3 sequence (DNA): TGTGCCAGCAGAGGGGGGGGGTGGACTGAAGCTTTCTTT.

The CDR3 protein is CATSRDTGYEQYF. The CDR3 coding sequence is TGTGCCACCAGCAGAGATACAGGGTACGAGCAGTACTTC. V usage is TRBV15 and J usage is TRBJ2-7; maybe TRBD1 (6 bases). The CDR3 runs to 13 residues. Trimming pared 0 bases from V and 4 bases from J, leaving 7 bases between. Germline V gene lookup returns CDR1 LNHNV and CDR2 YYDKDF (reference sequence).

The chain couples TRBV13 to TRBJ2-1; D is possibly TRBD1 (6 bases). Germline CDR1 reads PRHDT; CDR2 reads FYEKMQ (reference sequence). The CDR3 contains 15 residues. V was trimmed by 3 bases and J by 2 bases, leaving 11 bases between them. As DNA, the CDR3 is TGTGCCAGCAGCTTGGACTGGACAGCCTACAATGAGCAGTTCTTC. It specifies CASSLDWTAYNEQFF.

The chain couples TRBV9 to TRBJ2-7, with D perhaps matching TRBD2 (6 bases). The ends were cut back, 2 bases at V and 4 bases at J, with 16 bases in the middle. Per germline, CDR1 SGDLS and CDR2 YYNGEE. The CDR3 totals 15 residues. The DNA for the CDR3 is TGTGCCAGCAGCGTCAGAGCCGGGGGTATGTACGAGCAGTACTTC. Its translation is CASSVRAGGMYEQYF.

This rearrangement joins TRBV19 to TRBJ2-7, with TRBD2 as a possible D gene (6 bases). Germline assignment: CDR1 LNHDA and CDR2 SQIVND (reference sequence). V lost 4 bases, J lost 4 bases, and 11 bases lay in between. This CDR3 spans 13 amino acids. CDR3 sequence (DNA): TGTGCCAGTAGTACCTCCAGCGGGTACGAGCAGTACTTC. Protein product: CASSTSSGYEQYF.

The chain combines TRBV27 with TRBJ2-7, with TRBD1 matching 8 bases. Germline CDR1 and CDR2: MNHEY and SMNVEV (reference sequence). This CDR3 is built from 15 residues. The trim removed 3 bases at V and 2 bases at J, leaving 6 bases unmatched. CDR3 protein: CASSLEGQGPYEQYF. DNA of the CDR3: TGTGCCAGCAGTTTGGAAGGACAGGGACCCTACGAGCAGTACTTC.

The V gene is TRBV6-1, the J gene TRBJ1-2, with 7 bases identical to TRBD1. This CDR3 is 14 amino acids long. V lost 7 bases and J lost 14; bases outside the gene matches: 19. Germline CDR1 is MNHNS and CDR2 is SASEGT. This CDR3 is CASNSGGGHFRWTF. As DNA, the CDR3 is TGTGCCAGCAACTCCGGAGGGGGCCACTTTAGGTGGACCTTC.

With respect to this clone: Other DNA sequences in this sample translate to the same CDR3. The chain combines TRBV5-1 with TRBJ1-1; possible D gene TRBD1, 5 bases. Germline V gives CDR1 SGHRS, CDR2 YFSETQ. Deletions cut 3 bases from V and 4 bases from J, with 16 bases between. The CDR3 is made up of 15 amino acids. The DNA of the CDR3 is TGCGCCAGCAGCTCCGCTACAGGCTTTAGCACTGAAGCTTTCTTT. The encoded protein is CASSSATGFSTEAFF.

This chain links TRBV28 with TRBJ1-1; D might be TRBD1 (5 bases). The CDR3 runs 13 residues. The germline V and J ends were trimmed by 7 bases and 5 bases, with 14 bases remaining between them. Per germline, CDR1 MDHEN and CDR2 SYDVKM. This CDR3 reads CASNGGAQTEAFF. CDR3 in DNA: TGTGCCAGCAATGGAGGGGCGCAGACTGAAGCTTTCTTT.

The chain links TRBV5-1 to TRBJ2-2, with 10 bases matching TRBD2. Germline V gene data show CDR1 as SGHRS and CDR2 as YFSETQ. V shed 4 bases and J 4 bases; nucleotides not matched to a gene: 7. The CDR3 runs to 16 residues. The CDR3 sequence: CASSIGLAESTGELFF. The CDR3 DNA reads TGCGCCAGCAGCATTGGACTAGCGGAGAGCACCGGGGAGCTGTTTTTT.

Comment on this clone: The junction departs from germline at one end; a sequencing error may be responsible. This chain uses TRBV7-9 with TRBJ2-1; weak D call: TRBD2 (5 bases). Germline loops: CDR1 SEHNR, CDR2 FQNEAQ (reference sequence). The CDR3 length is 16 residues. The CDR3 loop reads CASSLDSRAPYNEQFF. CDR3 bases: TGTGCCAGTAGCTTAGATTCGCGGGCCCCCTACAATGAGCAGTTCTTC.

The genes are TRBV7-3 and TRBJ2-5, with D possibly TRBD2 on 8 matching bases. CDR1 and CDR2 (germline): SGHTA, FQGTGA. This CDR3 contains 17 residues. V lost 2 bases, J lost 5 bases, and 21 bases lay in between. The CDR3 protein is CASSLGQGGLGSETQYF. In DNA, the CDR3 is TGTGCCAGCAGCTTAGGCCAGGGGGGACTAGGTTCGGAGACCCAGTACTTC. The whole variable domain, filled in from reference TRBV7-3 and TRBJ2-5, reads GAGVSQTPSNKVTEKGKYVELRCDPISGHTALYWYRQSLGQGPEFLIYFQGTGAADDSGLPNDRFFAVRPEGSVSTLKIQRTERGDSAVYLCASSLGQGGLGSETQYFGPGTRLLVL.